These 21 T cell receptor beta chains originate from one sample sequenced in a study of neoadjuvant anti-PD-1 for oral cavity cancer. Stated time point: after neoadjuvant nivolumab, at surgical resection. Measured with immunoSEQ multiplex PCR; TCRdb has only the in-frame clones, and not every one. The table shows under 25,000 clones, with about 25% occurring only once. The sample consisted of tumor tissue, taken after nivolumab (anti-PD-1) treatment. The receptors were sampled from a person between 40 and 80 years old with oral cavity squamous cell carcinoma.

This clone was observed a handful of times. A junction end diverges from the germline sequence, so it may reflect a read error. CDR3 protein: CASSYSGNTGELFF. DNA for the CDR3: TGTGCCAGCAGCTACTCCGGGAACACCGGGGAGCTGTTTTTT. The rearrangement links TRBV6-6 to TRBJ2-2; D ambiguous. Germline CDR1 MNHNY, CDR2 SVGAGI (reference sequence). CDR3 length equals 14 residues.

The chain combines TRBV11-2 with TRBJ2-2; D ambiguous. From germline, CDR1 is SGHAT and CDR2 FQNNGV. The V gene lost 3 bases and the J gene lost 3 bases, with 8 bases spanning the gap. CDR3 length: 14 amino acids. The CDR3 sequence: CASSFRRYTGELFF. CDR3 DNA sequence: TGTGCCAGCAGCTTTCGACGTTACACCGGGGAGCTGTTTTTT.

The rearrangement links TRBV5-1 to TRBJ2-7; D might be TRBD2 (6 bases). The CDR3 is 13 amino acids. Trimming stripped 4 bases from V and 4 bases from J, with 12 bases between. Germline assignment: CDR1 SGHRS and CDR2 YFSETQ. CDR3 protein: CASSPSGGYEQYF. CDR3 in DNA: TGCGCCAGCAGCCCCTCCGGGGGTTACGAGCAGTACTTC.

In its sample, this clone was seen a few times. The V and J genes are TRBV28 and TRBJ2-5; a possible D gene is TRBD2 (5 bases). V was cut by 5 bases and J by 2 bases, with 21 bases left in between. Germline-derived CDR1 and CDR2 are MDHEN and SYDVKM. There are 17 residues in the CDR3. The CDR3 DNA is TGTGCCAGCAGTACCAGATTAGTGGGGAGAGGGCAAGAGACCCAGTACTTC. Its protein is CASSTRLVGRGQETQYF. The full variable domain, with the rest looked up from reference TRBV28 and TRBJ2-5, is DVKVTQSSRYLVKRTGEKVFLECVQDMDHENMFWYRQDPGLGLRLIYFSYDVKMKEKGDIPEGYSVSREKKERFSLILESASTNQTSMYLCASSTRLVGRGQETQYFGPGTRLLVL.

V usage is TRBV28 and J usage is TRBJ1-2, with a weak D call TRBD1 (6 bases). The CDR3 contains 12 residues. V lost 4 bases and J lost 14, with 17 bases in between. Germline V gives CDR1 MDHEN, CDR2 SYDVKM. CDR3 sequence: CASSSGRQGWTF. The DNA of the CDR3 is TGTGCCAGCAGTTCGGGCCGTCAGGGGTGGACCTTC.

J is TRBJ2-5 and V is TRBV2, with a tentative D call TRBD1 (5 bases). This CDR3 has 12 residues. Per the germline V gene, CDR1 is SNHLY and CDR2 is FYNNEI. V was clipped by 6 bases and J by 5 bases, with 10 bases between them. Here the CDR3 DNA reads TGTGCCAGCAGAAAAGGGGTGGAGACCCAGTACTTC. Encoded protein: CASRKGVETQYF.

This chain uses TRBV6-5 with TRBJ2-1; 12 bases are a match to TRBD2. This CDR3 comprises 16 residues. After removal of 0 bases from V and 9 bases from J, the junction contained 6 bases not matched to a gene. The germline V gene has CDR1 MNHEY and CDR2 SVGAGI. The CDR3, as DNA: TGTGCCAGCAGTTACTCGATCCTAGCGGGAGGGGGTGAGCAGTTCTTC. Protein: CASSYSILAGGGEQFF.

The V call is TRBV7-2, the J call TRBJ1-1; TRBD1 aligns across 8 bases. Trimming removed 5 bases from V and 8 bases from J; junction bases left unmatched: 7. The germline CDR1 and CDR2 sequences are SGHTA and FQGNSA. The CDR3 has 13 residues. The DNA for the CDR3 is TGTGCCAGCAGCCTAACCAGGACAGGGGAAGCTTTCTTT. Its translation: CASSLTRTGEAFF. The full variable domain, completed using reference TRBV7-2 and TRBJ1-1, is GAGVSQSPSNKVTEKGKDVELRCDPISGHTALYWYRQSLGQGLEFLIYFQGNSAPDKSGLPSDRFSAERTGGSVSTLTIQRTQQEDSAVYLCASSLTRTGEAFFGQGTRLTVV.

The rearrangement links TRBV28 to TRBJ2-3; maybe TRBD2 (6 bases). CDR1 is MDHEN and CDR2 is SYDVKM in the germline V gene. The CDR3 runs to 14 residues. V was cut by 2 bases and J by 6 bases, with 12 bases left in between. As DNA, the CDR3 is TGTGCCAGCAGTTTAGGGGGGAGATTGGATACGCAGTATTTT. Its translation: CASSLGGRLDTQYF.

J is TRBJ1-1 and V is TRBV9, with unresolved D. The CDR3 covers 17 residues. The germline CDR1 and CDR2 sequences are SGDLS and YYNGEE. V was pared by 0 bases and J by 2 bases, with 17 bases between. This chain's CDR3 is CASSVVSYQGPNTEAFF. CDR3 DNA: TGTGCCAGCAGCGTAGTCTCCTATCAAGGGCCAAACACTGAAGCTTTCTTT.

This CDR3 reads CASSQDYNEQFF. The CDR3 DNA reads TGCGCCAGCAGCCAGGACTACAATGAGCAGTTCTTC. V and J are TRBV4-1 and TRBJ2-1, with D hard to call. CDR1 and CDR2 from the germline V gene are MGHRA and YSYEKL. Trimming removed 3 bases at V and 3 bases at J, with 3 bases between. CDR3 length: 12 amino acids.

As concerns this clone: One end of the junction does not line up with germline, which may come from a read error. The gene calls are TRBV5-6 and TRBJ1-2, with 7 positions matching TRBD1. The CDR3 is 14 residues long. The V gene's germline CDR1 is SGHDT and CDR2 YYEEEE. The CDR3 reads CASSSGTANYGYTF. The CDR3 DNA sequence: TGTGCCAGCAGCTCCGGGACAGCTAATTATGGCTACACCTTC.

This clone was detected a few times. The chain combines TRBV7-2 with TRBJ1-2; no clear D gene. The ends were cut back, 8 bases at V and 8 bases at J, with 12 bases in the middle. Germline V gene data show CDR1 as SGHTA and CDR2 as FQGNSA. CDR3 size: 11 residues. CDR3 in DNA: TGTGCCAGCCACAAGGGAGCGGGCTACACCTTC. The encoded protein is CASHKGAGYTF.

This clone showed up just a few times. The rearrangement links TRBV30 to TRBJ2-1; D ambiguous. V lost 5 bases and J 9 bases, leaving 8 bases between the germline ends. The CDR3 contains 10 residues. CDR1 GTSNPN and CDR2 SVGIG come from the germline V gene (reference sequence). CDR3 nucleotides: TGTGCCTGGGGTTTTGGTGAGCAGTTCTTC. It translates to CAWGFGEQFF.

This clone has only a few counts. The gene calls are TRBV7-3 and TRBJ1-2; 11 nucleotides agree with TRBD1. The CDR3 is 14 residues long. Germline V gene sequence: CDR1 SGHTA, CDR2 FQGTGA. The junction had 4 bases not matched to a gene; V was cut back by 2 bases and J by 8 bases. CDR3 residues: CASSLGTGGLGYTF. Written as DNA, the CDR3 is TGTGCCAGCAGCTTAGGGACAGGGGGTTTAGGCTACACCTTC. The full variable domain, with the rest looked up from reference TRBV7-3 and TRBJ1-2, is GAGVSQTPSNKVTEKGKYVELRCDPISGHTALYWYRQSLGQGPEFLIYFQGTGAADDSGLPNDRFFAVRPEGSVSTLKIQRTERGDSAVYLCASSLGTGGLGYTFGSGTRLTVV.

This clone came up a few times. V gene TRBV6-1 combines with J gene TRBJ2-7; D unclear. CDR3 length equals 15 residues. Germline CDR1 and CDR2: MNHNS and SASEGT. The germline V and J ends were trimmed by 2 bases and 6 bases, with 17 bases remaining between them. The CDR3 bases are TGTGCCAGCAGTGAATCCTTGTTGAAGACGGTCGAGCAGTACTTC. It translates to CASSESLLKTVEQYF.

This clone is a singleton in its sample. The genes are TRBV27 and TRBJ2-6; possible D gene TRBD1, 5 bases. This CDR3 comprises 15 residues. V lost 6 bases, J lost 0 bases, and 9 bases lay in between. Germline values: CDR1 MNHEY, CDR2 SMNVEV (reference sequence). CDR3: CASRMTVSGANVLTF. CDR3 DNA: TGTGCCAGCAGGATGACAGTCTCTGGGGCCAACGTCCTGACTTTC. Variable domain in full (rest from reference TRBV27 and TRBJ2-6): EAQVTQNPRYLITVTGKKLTVTCSQNMNHEYMSWYRQDPGLGLRQIYYSMNVEVTDKGDVPEGYKVSRKEKRNFPLILESPSPNQTSLYFCASRMTVSGANVLTFGAGSRLTVL.

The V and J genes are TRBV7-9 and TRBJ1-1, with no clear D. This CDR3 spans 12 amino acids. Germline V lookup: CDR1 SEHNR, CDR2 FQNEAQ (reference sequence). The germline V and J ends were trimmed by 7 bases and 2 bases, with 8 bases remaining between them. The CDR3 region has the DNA TGTGCCAGCACCGTAAGAAACACTGAAGCTTTCTTT. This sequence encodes CASTVRNTEAFF.

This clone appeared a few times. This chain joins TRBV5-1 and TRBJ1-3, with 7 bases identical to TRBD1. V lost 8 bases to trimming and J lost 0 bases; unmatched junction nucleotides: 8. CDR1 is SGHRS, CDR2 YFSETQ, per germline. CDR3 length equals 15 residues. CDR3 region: CASQGQRSSGNTIYF. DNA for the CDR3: TGCGCCAGTCAGGGACAGAGAAGCTCTGGAAACACCATATATTTT.

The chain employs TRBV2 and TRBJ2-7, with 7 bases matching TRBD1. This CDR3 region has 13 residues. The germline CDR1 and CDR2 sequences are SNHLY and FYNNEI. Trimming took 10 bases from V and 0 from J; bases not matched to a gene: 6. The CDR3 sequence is CATTDRSSYEQYF. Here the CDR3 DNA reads TGTGCCACCACGGACAGGAGCTCCTACGAGCAGTACTTC.

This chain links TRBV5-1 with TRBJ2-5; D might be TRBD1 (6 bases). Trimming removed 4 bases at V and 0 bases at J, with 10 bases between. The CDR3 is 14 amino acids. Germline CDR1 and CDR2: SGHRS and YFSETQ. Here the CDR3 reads CASSPGTNQETQYF. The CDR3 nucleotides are TGCGCCAGCAGCCCCGGGACAAACCAAGAGACCCAGTACTTC.